The next 29 T cell receptor beta chains were all read from a single sample in a study of cytomegalovirus exposure and HLA in healthy donors. 13 Jbeta primers and 60 Vbeta primers were used for the PCR. Sequencing used immunoSEQ multiplex PCR; TCRdb keeps in-frame clones, though not all of them. The table shows roughly 120,000 clones, with under 80% occurring only once. Sample: PBMCs. These receptor sequences come from a woman aged 55-69 years in good health and CMV-seropositive.

This sequence joins TRBV7-6 and TRBJ1-4; D is unclear. This CDR3 is 14 amino acids long. V gave up 9 bases and J gave up 0 bases, with 11 bases separating them. In germline, CDR1 is SGHVS, CDR2 FNYEAQ. The CDR3 coding sequence is TGTGCCAGTTCGAGGGCTGCAACTAATGAAAAACTGTTTTTT. This encodes CASSRAATNEKLFF.

In its sample, this clone was seen once. The chain links TRBV5-6 to TRBJ2-5; TRBD2 aligns across 12 bases. The V segment lost 5 bases and the J segment 1 base; nucleotides outside the gene matches: 6. The CDR3 is 16 residues long. Germline V CDR1 and CDR2: SGHDT, YYEEEE. The CDR3: CASSYGLAGIQETQYF. Written as DNA, the CDR3 is TGTGCCAGCAGTTATGGACTAGCGGGGATCCAAGAGACCCAGTACTTC.

About this clone itself: Within the sample, other DNA sequences also encode this same CDR3. CDR3 nucleotide sequence: TGTGCCAGCAGTGACAGGTTCAACTCACCCCTCCACTTT. This sequence encodes CASSDRFNSPLHF. The rearrangement uses TRBV6-1 and TRBJ1-6; D ambiguous. CDR1 and CDR2 from the germline V gene are MNHNS and SASEGT. V was cut by 3 bases and J by 10 bases, with 10 bases left in between. The CDR3 is 13 residues long.

V gene TRBV7-2 combines with J gene TRBJ1-2; TRBD1 agrees at 8 bases. After removal of 8 bases from V and 14 bases from J, the junction contained 13 bases not matched to a gene. The CDR3 is 12 amino acids. Per the germline V gene, CDR1 is SGHTA and CDR2 is FQGNSA. CDR3 nucleotide sequence: TGTGCCAGCGGGGGGACAGGAACCCTCCGAACCTTC. It encodes CASGGTGTLRTF.

The rearrangement links TRBV5-1 to TRBJ1-2, with 11 bases lining up with TRBD1. V gave up 0 bases and J gave up 4 bases; unmatched junction bases: 5. The germline CDR1 and CDR2 sequences are SGHRS and YFSETQ. The CDR3 has 16 amino acids. In nucleotides, the CDR3 is TGCGCCAGCAGCTTGGTGGACAGGGGGCGGACCTATGGCTACACCTTC. Translating gives CASSLVDRGRTYGYTF.

The chain uses TRBV7-2 and TRBJ2-1; 7 nucleotides agree with TRBD2. The CDR3 covers 15 residues. Germline V CDR1 and CDR2: SGHTA, FQGNSA. V dropped 7 bases and J dropped 5; count of bases not matched to a gene: 11. This chain's CDR3 is CASTLDSGRHNEQFF. DNA of the CDR3: TGTGCCAGCACCCTTGATAGCGGGCGACACAATGAGCAGTTCTTC.

This chain uses TRBV5-1 with TRBJ1-4, with 7 bases aligning to TRBD1. Losses at the gene ends were 4 bases for V and 3 bases for J; bases not matched to a gene: 3. Per germline, CDR1 SGHRS and CDR2 YFSETQ. The CDR3 contains 14 residues. The CDR3 region has the DNA TGCGCCAGCAGCGTCGGGACAGCTAATGAAAAACTGTTTTTT. As protein: CASSVGTANEKLFF.

The CDR3 nucleotides read TGTGCCAGCAGCTTGCGGACAGGGAGAAACTATGGCTACACCTTC. It yields the protein CASSLRTGRNYGYTF. The chain recombines TRBV5-6 with TRBJ1-2; 8 nucleotides line up with TRBD1. Looked up from germline, CDR1 is SGHDT and CDR2 is YYEEEE. J was trimmed by 2 bases and V by 1 base; bases with no gene match: 4. This CDR3 is 15 amino acids long.

The gene calls are TRBV27 and TRBJ1-6, with D perhaps TRBD1 (5 bases). The germline V and J ends were trimmed by 5 bases and 4 bases, with 9 bases remaining between them. Germline CDR1 reads MNHEY; CDR2 reads SMNVEV (reference sequence). The CDR3 is 14 amino acids. CDR3 region: CASSMTEYNSPLHF. The CDR3 bases are TGTGCCAGCAGTATGACAGAGTATAATTCACCCCTCCACTTT.

V is TRBV19 and J is TRBJ2-3, with TRBD2 matching over 11 bases. Germline CDR1 is LNHDA and CDR2 is SQIVND (reference sequence). The CDR3 totals 15 residues. V was pared by 4 bases and J by 3 bases, with 3 bases of the junction left unmatched. CDR3 loop: CASSTTSGETDTQYF. CDR3 DNA: TGTGCCAGTAGTACGACTAGCGGGGAAACAGATACGCAGTATTTT.

In its sample, this clone was seen once. The chain is built from TRBV7-2 and TRBJ1-5; no firm D call. Trimming took 2 bases from V and 6 from J, leaving 5 bases between them. Per germline, CDR1 SGHTA and CDR2 FQGNSA. CDR3 size: 12 residues. CDR3 amino acids: CASSLNGQPQHF. Here the CDR3 DNA reads TGTGCCAGCAGCTTAAACGGTCAGCCCCAGCATTTT.

The V and J genes are TRBV15 and TRBJ1-2; D unresolved. Trimming left V 1 base short and J 2 bases short, with 14 bases between. The CDR3 length is 16 residues. Germline V CDR1 and CDR2: LNHNV, YYDKDF (reference sequence). The CDR3 is CATSRVYSTENYGYTF. For the CDR3, the DNA is TGTGCCACCAGCAGAGTCTACAGTACAGAGAACTATGGCTACACCTTC.

This clone was observed a handful of times. This chain links TRBV10-3 with TRBJ2-1; TRBD2 aligns across 9 bases. Germline V gene lookup returns CDR1 ENHRY and CDR2 SYGVKD. The CDR3 runs 15 residues. J gave up 6 bases and V 2 bases, and 5 bases lay outside the gene matches. CDR3 in amino acids: CAISEGGGARNEQFF. In DNA, the CDR3 is TGTGCCATCAGTGAGGGCGGGGGGGCCCGCAATGAGCAGTTCTTC.

The sample holds one count of this clone. J is TRBJ2-3 and V is TRBV7-6; D is perhaps TRBD2 (6 bases). The CDR3 length is 18 residues. Germline V gene lookup returns CDR1 SGHVS and CDR2 FNYEAQ. V dropped 2 bases and J dropped 0 bases, with 18 bases sitting between them. The CDR3 protein is CASSLSWAGLSSTDTQYF. The CDR3 DNA is TGTGCCAGCAGCTTATCCTGGGCGGGACTGTCTAGCACAGATACGCAGTATTTT.

This clone appeared a few times. The V gene is TRBV7-3, the J gene TRBJ2-7; the D gene is possibly TRBD2 (5 bases). CDR1 and CDR2 (germline): SGHTA, FQGTGA. The length of the CDR3 is 14 residues. The germline V and J ends were trimmed by 0 bases and 6 bases, with 12 bases remaining between them. The CDR3 DNA reads TGTGCCAGCAGCTTAACGGGCCGGGATCCCGAGCAGTACTTC. This translates into CASSLTGRDPEQYF. Together with reference TRBV7-3 and TRBJ2-7, the CDR3 gives the full variable domain: GAGVSQTPSNKVTEKGKYVELRCDPISGHTALYWYRQSLGQGPEFLIYFQGTGAADDSGLPNDRFFAVRPEGSVSTLKIQRTERGDSAVYLCASSLTGRDPEQYFGPGTRLTVT.

This clone was seen more than once but under ten times. The CDR3 DNA is TGTGCCGCTGGGTCGGGACAGTTATTTGGAAACACCATATATTTT. Translating it yields CAAGSGQLFGNTIYF. The rearrangement joins TRBV10-3 to TRBJ1-3; 7 nucleotides align to TRBD1. With 11 bases clipped from V and 3 bases from J, the junction kept 13 bases outside the gene matches. The CDR3 consists of 15 residues. Per the germline V gene, CDR1 is ENHRY and CDR2 is SYGVKD.

V and J are TRBV7-2 and TRBJ2-2; D gene unclear. V lost 6 bases and J lost 4, with 15 bases in between. Germline V gene data show CDR1 as SGHTA and CDR2 as FQGNSA. The CDR3 is 15 amino acids. The CDR3 DNA sequence: TGTGCCAGCAGTTCGTTCGGGTTCTTCACCGGGGAGCTGTTTTTT. Its protein product is CASSSFGFFTGELFF.

About this clone: The sample holds other DNA sequences that translate to the same CDR3. CDR3 residues: CASRTGGANGGYTF. The CDR3 DNA reads TGTGCCAGCAGAACAGGGGGCGCCAACGGCGGCTACACCTTC. This chain uses TRBV7-2 with TRBJ1-2; 9 positions match TRBD1. V shed 6 bases, J shed 8 bases, and the junction held 10 bases outside the gene matches. The CDR3 is 14 amino acids. The germline V gene encodes CDR1 SGHTA and CDR2 FQGNSA.

Only a few counts were recorded for this clone. J is TRBJ1-2 and V is TRBV2, with 8 positions matching TRBD1. Germline loops: CDR1 SNHLY, CDR2 FYNNEI. V lost 5 bases to trimming and J lost 8 bases; unmatched junction nucleotides: 7. The CDR3 is 13 amino acids. Here the CDR3 DNA reads TGTGCCAGCAGTCCGGACAGGGCGCGCGGCTACACCTTC. Translation: CASSPDRARGYTF.

This chain connects TRBV6-4 to TRBJ2-3; TRBD2 agrees at 12 bases. Per germline, CDR1 MRHNA and CDR2 SNTAGT. V lost 4 bases to trimming and J lost 3 bases; unmatched junction nucleotides: 2. CDR3 length equals 15 residues. The CDR3, as DNA: TGTGCCAGCAGTGTAACTAGCGGGGGGACAGATACGCAGTATTTT. Protein: CASSVTSGGTDTQYF.

This clone was picked up one time. V usage is TRBV6-1 and J usage is TRBJ2-1, with D possibly matching TRBD1 (6 bases). The CDR3 is 15 amino acids. The germline V and J ends were trimmed by 5 bases and 2 bases, with 13 bases remaining between them. Germline V lookup: CDR1 MNHNS, CDR2 SASEGT. This CDR3 is CASSLQGIAYNEQFF. In nucleotides, the CDR3 is TGTGCCAGCAGTTTACAGGGTATAGCCTACAATGAGCAGTTCTTC.

J is TRBJ1-6 and V is TRBV9, with 7 bases that match TRBD1. CDR1 is SGDLS and CDR2 is YYNGEE in the germline V gene. V dropped 3 bases and J dropped 6; count of bases not matched to a gene: 9. The CDR3 has 16 residues. CDR3 nucleotides: TGTGCCAGCAGCGCCGTTGGGACAGTAATTAATTCACCCCTCCACTTT. Encoded protein: CASSAVGTVINSPLHF.

The V call is TRBV6-1, the J call TRBJ1-1; D remains ambiguous. Trimming took 4 bases from V and 1 from J, leaving 13 bases between them. Germline CDR1 is MNHNS and CDR2 is SASEGT. There are 15 residues in the CDR3. CDR3 nucleotides: TGTGCCAGCAGTGGGCCGAGCAGAGGGAACACTGAAGCTTTCTTT. This sequence encodes CASSGPSRGNTEAFF.

The chain joins TRBV7-6 to TRBJ2-2, with D maybe TRBD1 (6 bases). Germline values: CDR1 SGHVS, CDR2 FNYEAQ. The CDR3 consists of 15 residues. V lost 1 base and J lost 3, with 9 bases in between. In DNA, the CDR3 is TGTGCCAGCAGCTTAGACAGGGCGGACACCGGGGAGCTGTTTTTT. Its translation: CASSLDRADTGELFF.

This clone has only one observation. V gene TRBV7-2 combines with J gene TRBJ2-7; no reliable D call. Germline V CDR1 and CDR2: SGHTA, FQGNSA. This CDR3 comprises 14 residues. Deletions cut 1 base from V and 3 bases from J, with 10 bases between. As DNA, the CDR3 is TGTGCCAGCAGCTTAGAACGGGTTTTCTACGAGCAGTACTTC. Translated: CASSLERVFYEQYF. The whole variable domain, filled in from reference TRBV7-2 and TRBJ2-7, reads GAGVSQSPSNKVTEKGKDVELRCDPISGHTALYWYRQSLGQGLEFLIYFQGNSAPDKSGLPSDRFSAERTGGSVSTLTIQRTQQEDSAVYLCASSLERVFYEQYFGPGTRLTVT.

The V and J genes are TRBV7-2 and TRBJ2-7; D is possibly TRBD1 (5 bases). The V and J ends lost 5 bases and 7 bases respectively, with 24 bases between them. CDR3 length: 16 amino acids. Germline loops: CDR1 SGHTA, CDR2 FQGNSA. The CDR3 bases are TGTGCCAGCAGCCCCTACCAGGGCCACATGGGGCGGGAGCAGTACTTC. It yields the protein CASSPYQGHMGREQYF. Based on the CDR3 plus reference TRBV7-2 and TRBJ2-7, the full variable domain is GAGVSQSPSNKVTEKGKDVELRCDPISGHTALYWYRQSLGQGLEFLIYFQGNSAPDKSGLPSDRFSAERTGGSVSTLTIQRTQQEDSAVYLCASSPYQGHMGREQYFGPGTRLTVT.

The rearrangement joins TRBV7-9 to TRBJ1-2; 9 bases match TRBD1. With 3 bases clipped from V and 4 bases from J, the junction kept 6 bases outside the gene matches. CDR3 length equals 15 residues. Germline lookup yields CDR1 SEHNR and CDR2 FQNEAQ (reference sequence). CDR3 sequence (DNA): TGTGCCAGCAGCTTGGCCGGGACAGGGCCCTATGGCTACACCTTC. It is translated as CASSLAGTGPYGYTF.

The chain recombines TRBV5-1 with TRBJ1-5, with a weak D call TRBD1 (6 bases). The ends were cut back, 1 base at V and 6 bases at J, with 17 bases in the middle. CDR1 and CDR2 (germline): SGHRS, YFSETQ. The CDR3 contains 16 residues. The CDR3 DNA reads TGCGCCAGCAGCTTGACCCCCGGGACAATAGGTCAGCCCCAGCATTTT. Protein sequence: CASSLTPGTIGQPQHF.

This clone appeared once. This chain connects TRBV15 to TRBJ1-1; a weak D match, TRBD1 (5 bases). The CDR3 length is 14 residues. Trimming cost V 1 base and J 6 bases, with 12 bases left between them. CDR1 LNHNV and CDR2 YYDKDF come from the germline V gene (reference sequence). The CDR3 bases are TGTGCCACCAGCAGAGGTCAGGGTTCGGCTGAAGCTTTCTTT. Protein product: CATSRGQGSAEAFF.